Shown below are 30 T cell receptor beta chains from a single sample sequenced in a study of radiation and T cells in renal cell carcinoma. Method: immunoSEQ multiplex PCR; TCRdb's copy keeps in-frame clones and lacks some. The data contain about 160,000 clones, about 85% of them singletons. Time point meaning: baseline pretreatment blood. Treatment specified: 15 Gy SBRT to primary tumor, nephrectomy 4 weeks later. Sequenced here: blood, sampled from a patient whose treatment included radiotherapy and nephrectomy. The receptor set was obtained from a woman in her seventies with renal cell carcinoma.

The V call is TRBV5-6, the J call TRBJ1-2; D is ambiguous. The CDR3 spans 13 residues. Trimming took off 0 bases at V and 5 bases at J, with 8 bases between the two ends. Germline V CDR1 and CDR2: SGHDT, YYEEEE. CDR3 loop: CASSLAGGYGYTF. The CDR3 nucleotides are TGTGCCAGCAGCTTGGCCGGTGGTTATGGCTACACCTTC.

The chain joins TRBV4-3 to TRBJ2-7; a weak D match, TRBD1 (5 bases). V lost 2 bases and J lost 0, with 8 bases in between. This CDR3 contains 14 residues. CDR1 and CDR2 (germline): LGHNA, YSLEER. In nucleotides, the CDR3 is TGCGCCAGCAGCCAACAGGGTAGCTCCTACGAGCAGTACTTC. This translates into CASSQQGSSYEQYF.

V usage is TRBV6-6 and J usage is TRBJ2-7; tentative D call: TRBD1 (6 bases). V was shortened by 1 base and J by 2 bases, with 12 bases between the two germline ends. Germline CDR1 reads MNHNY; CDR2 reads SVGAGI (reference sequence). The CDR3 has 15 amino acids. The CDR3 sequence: CASSYYQTGAYEQYF. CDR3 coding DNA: TGTGCCAGCAGTTACTACCAGACAGGAGCCTACGAGCAGTACTTC.

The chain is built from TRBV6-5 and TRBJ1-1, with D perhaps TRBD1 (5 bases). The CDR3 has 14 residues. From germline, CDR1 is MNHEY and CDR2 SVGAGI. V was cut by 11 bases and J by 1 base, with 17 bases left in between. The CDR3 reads CAGNMRQPNTEAFF. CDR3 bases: TGTGCCGGCAATATGAGACAGCCGAACACTGAAGCTTTCTTT.

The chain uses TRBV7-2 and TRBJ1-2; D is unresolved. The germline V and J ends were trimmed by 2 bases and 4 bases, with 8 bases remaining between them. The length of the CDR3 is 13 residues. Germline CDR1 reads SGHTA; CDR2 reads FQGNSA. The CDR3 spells CASSLKGGYGYTF. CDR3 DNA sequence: TGTGCCAGCAGCTTAAAGGGTGGCTATGGCTACACCTTC.

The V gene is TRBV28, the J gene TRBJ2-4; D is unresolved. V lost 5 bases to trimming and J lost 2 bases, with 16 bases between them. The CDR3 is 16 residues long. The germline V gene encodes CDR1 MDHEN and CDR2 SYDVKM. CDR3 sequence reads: CASSPPRPSPKNIQYF. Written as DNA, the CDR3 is TGTGCCAGCAGTCCTCCTCGCCCTAGTCCCAAAAACATTCAGTACTTC.

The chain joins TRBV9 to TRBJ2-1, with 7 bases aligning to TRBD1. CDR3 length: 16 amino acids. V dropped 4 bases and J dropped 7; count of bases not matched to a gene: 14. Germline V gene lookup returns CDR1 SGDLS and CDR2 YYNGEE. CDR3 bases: TGTGCCAGCAGCCAGCCGCTGGCAGGGGGTCTGAATGAGCAGTTCTTC. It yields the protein CASSQPLAGGLNEQFF.

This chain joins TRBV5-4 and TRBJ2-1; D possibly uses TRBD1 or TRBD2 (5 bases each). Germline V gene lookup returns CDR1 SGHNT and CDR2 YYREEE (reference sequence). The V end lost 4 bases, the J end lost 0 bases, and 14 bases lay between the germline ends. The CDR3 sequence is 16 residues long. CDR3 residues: CASSTGRPSSYNEQFF. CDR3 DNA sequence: TGTGCCAGCAGCACGGGACGTCCGAGCTCCTACAATGAGCAGTTCTTC.

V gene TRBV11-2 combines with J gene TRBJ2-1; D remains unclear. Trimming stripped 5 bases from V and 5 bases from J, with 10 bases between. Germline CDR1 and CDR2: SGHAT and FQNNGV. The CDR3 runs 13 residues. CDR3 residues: CASSPRRNNEQFF. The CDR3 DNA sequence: TGTGCCAGCAGCCCCCGTCGCAACAATGAGCAGTTCTTC.

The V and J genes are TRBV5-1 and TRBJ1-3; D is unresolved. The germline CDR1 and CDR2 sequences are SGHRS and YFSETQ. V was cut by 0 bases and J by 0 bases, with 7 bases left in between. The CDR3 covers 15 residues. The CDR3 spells CASSLEGHSGNTIYF. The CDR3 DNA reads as TGCGCCAGCAGCTTGGAGGGCCACTCTGGAAACACCATATATTTT.

DNA of the CDR3: TGTGCCAGCAGTTTACGAGGGGGCTATGGCTACACCTTC. As protein: CASSLRGGYGYTF. This chain uses TRBV27 with TRBJ1-2; possibly TRBD1 for D (6 bases). This CDR3 is 13 amino acids long. V shed 2 bases and J shed 4 bases, with 8 bases lying between them. Per germline, CDR1 MNHEY and CDR2 SMNVEV (reference sequence).

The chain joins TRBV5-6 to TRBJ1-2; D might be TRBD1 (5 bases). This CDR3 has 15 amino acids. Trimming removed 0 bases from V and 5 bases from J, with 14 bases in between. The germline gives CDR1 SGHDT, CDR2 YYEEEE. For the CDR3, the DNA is TGTGCCAGCAGCTTGGACTTCGGGGGAGGGTATGGCTACACCTTC. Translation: CASSLDFGGGYGYTF.

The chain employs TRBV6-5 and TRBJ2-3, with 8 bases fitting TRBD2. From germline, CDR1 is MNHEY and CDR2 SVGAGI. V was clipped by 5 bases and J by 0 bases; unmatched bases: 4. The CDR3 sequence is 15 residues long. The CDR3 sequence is CASSGGGSSTDTQYF. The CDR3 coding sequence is TGTGCCAGCAGTGGCGGGGGGTCTAGCACAGATACGCAGTATTTT.

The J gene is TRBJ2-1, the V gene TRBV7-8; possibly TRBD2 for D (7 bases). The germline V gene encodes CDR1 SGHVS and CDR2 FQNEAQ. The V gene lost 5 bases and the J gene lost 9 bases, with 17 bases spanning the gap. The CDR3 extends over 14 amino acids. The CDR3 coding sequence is TGTGCCAGCAGCCTAGGGGGGGTCTCCGGTGAGCAGTTCTTC. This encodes CASSLGGVSGEQFF.

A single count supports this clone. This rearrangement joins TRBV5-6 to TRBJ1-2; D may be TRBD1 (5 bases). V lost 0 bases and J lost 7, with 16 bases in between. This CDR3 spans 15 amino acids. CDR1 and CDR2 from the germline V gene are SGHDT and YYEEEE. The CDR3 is CASSLGQLTSGGYTF. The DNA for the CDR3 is TGTGCCAGCAGCTTGGGACAGCTTACCTCGGGTGGCTACACCTTC.

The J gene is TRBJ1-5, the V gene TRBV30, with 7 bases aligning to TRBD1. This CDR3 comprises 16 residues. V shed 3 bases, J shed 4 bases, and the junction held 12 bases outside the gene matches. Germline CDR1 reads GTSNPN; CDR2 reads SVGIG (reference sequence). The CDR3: CAWSTKRGGGNQPQHF. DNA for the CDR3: TGTGCCTGGAGCACCAAGAGAGGGGGCGGTAATCAGCCCCAGCATTTT.

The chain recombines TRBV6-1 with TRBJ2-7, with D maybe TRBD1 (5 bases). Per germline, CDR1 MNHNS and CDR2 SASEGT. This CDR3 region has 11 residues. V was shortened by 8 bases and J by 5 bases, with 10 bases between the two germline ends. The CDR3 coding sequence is TGTGCCAGCTCCCTAGGGGACGAGCAGTACTTC. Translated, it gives CASSLGDEQYF.

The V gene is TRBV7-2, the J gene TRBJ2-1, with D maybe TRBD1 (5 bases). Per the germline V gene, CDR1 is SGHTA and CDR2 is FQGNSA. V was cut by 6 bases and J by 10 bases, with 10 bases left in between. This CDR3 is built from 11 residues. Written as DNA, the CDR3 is TGTGCCAGCAGTCCCGACAGAGAGCAGTTCTTC. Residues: CASSPDREQFF.

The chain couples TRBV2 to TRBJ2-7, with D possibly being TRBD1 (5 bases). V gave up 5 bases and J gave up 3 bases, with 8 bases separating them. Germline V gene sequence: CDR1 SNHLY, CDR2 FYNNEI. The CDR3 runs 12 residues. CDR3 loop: CASSQGDYEQYF. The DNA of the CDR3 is TGTGCCAGCAGTCAAGGGGACTACGAGCAGTACTTC.

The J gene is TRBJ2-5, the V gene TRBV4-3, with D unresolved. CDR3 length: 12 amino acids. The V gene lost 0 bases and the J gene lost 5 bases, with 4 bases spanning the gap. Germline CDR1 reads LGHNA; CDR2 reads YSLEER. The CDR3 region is CASSQDLETQYF. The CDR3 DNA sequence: TGCGCCAGCAGCCAAGATCTGGAGACCCAGTACTTC.

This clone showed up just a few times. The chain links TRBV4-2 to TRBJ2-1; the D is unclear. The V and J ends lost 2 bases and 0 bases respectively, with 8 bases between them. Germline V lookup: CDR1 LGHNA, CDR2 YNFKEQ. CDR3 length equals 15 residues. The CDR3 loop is CASSQPDFSYNEQFF. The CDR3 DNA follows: TGTGCCAGCAGCCAACCTGACTTCTCCTACAATGAGCAGTTCTTC.

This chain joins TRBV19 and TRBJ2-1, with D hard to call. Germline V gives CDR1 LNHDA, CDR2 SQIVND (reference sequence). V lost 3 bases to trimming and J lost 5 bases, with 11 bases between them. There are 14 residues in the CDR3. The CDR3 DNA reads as TGTGCCAGTAGTATGGGCCGATACGACAATGAGCAGTTCTTC. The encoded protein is CASSMGRYDNEQFF.

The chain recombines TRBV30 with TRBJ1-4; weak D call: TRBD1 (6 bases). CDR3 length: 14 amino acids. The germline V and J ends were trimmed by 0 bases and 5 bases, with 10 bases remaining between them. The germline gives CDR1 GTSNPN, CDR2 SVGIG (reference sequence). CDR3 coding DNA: TGTGCCTGGAGTGTACAGGGAGGGAATGAAAAACTGTTTTTT. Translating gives CAWSVQGGNEKLFF.

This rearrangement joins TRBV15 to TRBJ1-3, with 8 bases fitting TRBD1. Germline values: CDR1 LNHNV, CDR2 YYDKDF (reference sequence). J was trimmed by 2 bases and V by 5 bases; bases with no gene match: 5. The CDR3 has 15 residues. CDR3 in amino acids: CATSDRGRAGNTIYF. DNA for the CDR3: TGTGCCACCAGCGACAGGGGAAGGGCTGGAAACACCATATATTTT.

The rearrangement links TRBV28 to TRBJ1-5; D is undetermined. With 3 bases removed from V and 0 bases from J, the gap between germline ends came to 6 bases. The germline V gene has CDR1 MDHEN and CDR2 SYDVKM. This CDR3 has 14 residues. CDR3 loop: CASSLFPSNQPQHF. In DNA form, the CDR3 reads TGTGCCAGCAGTTTGTTCCCTAGCAATCAGCCCCAGCATTTT.

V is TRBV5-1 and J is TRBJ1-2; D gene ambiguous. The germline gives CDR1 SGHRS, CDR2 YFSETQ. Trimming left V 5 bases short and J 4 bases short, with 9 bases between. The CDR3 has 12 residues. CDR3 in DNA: TGCGCCAGCAGTCCTAGTTCCTATGGCTACACCTTC. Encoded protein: CASSPSSYGYTF.

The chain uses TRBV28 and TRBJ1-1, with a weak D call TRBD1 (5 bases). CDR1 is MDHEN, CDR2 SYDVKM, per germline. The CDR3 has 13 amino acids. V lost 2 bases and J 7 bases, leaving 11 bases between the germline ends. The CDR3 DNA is TGTGCCAGCAGTTTAATGTGGGGGAGTGAAGCTTTCTTT. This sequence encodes CASSLMWGSEAFF.

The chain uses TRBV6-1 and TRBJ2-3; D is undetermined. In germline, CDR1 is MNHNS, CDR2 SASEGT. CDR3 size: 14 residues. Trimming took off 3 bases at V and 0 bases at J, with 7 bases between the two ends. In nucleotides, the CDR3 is TGTGCCAGCAGTGAGTGGATCAGCACAGATACGCAGTATTTT. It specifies CASSEWISTDTQYF.

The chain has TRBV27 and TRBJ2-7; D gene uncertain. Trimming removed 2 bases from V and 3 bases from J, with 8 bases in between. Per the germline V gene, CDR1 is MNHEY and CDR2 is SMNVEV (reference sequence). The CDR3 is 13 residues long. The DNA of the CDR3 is TGTGCCAGCAGTTTAACCCGCAACTACGAGCAGTACTTC. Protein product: CASSLTRNYEQYF.

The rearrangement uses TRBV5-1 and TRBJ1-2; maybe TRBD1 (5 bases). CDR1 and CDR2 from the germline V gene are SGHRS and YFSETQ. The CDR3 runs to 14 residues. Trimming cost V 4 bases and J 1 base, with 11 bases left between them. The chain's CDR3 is CASSPGTDNYGYTF. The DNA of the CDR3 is TGCGCCAGCAGCCCCGGGACGGATAACTATGGCTACACCTTC.